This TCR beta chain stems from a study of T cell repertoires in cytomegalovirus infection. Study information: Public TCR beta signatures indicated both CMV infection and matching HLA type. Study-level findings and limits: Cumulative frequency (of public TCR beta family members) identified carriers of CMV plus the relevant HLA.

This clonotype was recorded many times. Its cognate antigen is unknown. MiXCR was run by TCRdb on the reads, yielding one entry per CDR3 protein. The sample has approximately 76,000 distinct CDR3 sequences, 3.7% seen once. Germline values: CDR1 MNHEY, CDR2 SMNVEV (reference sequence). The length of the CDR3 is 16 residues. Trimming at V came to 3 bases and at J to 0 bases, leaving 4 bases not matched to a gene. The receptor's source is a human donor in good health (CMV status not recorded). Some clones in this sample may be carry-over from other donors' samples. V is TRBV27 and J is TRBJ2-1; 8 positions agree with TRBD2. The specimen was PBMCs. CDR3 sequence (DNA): TGTGCCAGCAGTTTTACCAGCGGGGGCTCCTACAATGAGCAGTTCTTC. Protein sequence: CASSFTSGGSYNEQFF.